This T cell receptor beta chain emerged from a study of tumour-infiltrating T cells in Burkitt lymphoma (dated by TCRdb to 2019 to 2021). General notes on the study: TCR repertoire data were compared against clinical outcome, and productive clonality predicted overall survival and progression-free survival independently of established prognostic factors such as age at diagnosis.

Library construction relied on the immunoSEQ multiplex PCR assay. Held by TCRdb, this immuneACCESS table contains in-frame sequences only and omits some clones. Under half of the omission traces to an unresolved V gene where checked; the cause of the rest is unknown. The sample table records more than 5,000 clones; 8% to 10% of these occur just once. Jointly, the top ten make up roughly 2.3% of the sample. Of note for this clone: Its antigen remains unidentified. No qualities accompany the bases; no much larger clone lies one base away.

V is pared back by 8 bases and J by 4 bases, with 16 bases lying between the germline termini. The CDR3 sequence holds 14 residues, the cysteine and phenylalanine included. Here the CDR3 DNA is all that survives: 42 bases in frame from base 1. According to the germline V gene, CDR1 reads SGHTA and CDR2 reads FQGNSA. The source of this sequence is a human donor with diffuse large B-cell lymphoma. Sequences were obtained from tumor tissue. Recombination joined TRBV7-2 with TRBJ2-3, with no confident D gene call. The sequence in DNA is TGTGCCAGCCGCGACGGAGCGTTTTCAGATACGCAGTATTTT. Translation gives CASRDGAFSDTQYF.